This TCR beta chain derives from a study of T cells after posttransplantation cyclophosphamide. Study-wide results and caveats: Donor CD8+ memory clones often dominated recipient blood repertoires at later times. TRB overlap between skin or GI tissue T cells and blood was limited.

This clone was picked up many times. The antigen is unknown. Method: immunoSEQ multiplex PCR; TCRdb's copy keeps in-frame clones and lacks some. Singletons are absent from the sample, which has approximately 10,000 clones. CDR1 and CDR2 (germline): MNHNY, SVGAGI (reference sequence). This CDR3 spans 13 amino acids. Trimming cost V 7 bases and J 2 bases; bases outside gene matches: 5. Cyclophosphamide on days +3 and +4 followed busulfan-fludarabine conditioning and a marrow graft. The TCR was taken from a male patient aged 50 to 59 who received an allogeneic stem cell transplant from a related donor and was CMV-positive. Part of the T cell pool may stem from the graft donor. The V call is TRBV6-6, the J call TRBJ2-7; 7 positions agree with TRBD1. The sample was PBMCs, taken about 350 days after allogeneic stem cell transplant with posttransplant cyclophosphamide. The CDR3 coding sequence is TGTGCCAGCAAGGAAGGGGGCCCCTACGAGCAGTACTTC. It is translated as CASKEGGPYEQYF.